This TCR beta chain comes out of a study of blood T cell repertoires in COVID-19. The overall study: T cells, B-cell-depleted T cells, or PBMCs supplied cDNA or gDNA.

Germline lookup yields CDR1 MNHNY and CDR2 SVGAGI (reference sequence). J lost 8 bases, V lost 4 bases, and 3 bases had no gene match. The CDR3 extends over 13 amino acids. The assay was immunoSEQ multiplex PCR, and TCRdb's table has in-frame clones only and misses some. Of some 120,000 clones listed, 75% to 90% are singletons. Input material: peripheral blood. V usage is TRBV6-6 and J usage is TRBJ1-4; 8 positions match TRBD1. The sequence was collected from a man aged 65-85 years with acute or convalescent COVID-19. The CDR3 coding sequence is TGTGCCAGCAGTTGGACAGGGCCCGAAAAACTGTTTTTT. Translated, it gives CASSWTGPEKLFF.